Listed here are 27 T cell receptor beta chains from one sample, sequenced in a study of T cell repertoires in cytomegalovirus infection. TCRdb re-analysed the reads in MiXCR, keeping a single row per CDR3 protein. The sample consists of more than 400,000 distinct CDR3 sequences, approximately 25% of them appearing once. The sequenced material came from PBMCs. All receptors derive from a human donor in good health (CMV status not recorded). Some clones in this sample may be carry-over from other donors' samples.

This clonotype was detected a few times. The CDR3: CASRSGTFTGELFF. The CDR3 nucleotides are TGTGCCAGCAGGTCCGGGACTTTCACCGGGGAGCTGTTTTTT. This sequence joins TRBV28 and TRBJ2-2, with a tentative D call TRBD2 (6 bases). The CDR3 extends over 14 amino acids. V gave up 6 bases and J gave up 4 bases, with 12 bases separating them. Germline V gene lookup returns CDR1 MDHEN and CDR2 SYDVKM.

With regard to this clonotype: A much larger clone differs from this one at a single base, so this may be a read error. This rearrangement joins TRBV7-2 to TRBJ2-5; D is unclear. The CDR3 contains 12 residues. CDR1 is SGHTA and CDR2 is FQGNSA in the germline V gene. Here the CDR3 reads CGSSLTEETQYF. In nucleotides, the CDR3 is TGTGGCAGCAGCTTAACGGAAGAGACCCAGTACTTC.

This clonotype was picked up a small number of times. This chain links TRBV5-4 with TRBJ2-7, with TRBD1 matching 8 bases. Looked up from germline, CDR1 is SGHNT and CDR2 is YYREEE (reference sequence). The CDR3 has 15 residues. V lost 3 bases and J lost 5; bases outside the gene matches: 10. The CDR3 sequence is CASSSDRGVYNEQYV. In DNA form, the CDR3 reads TGTGCCAGCAGCTCAGACAGGGGTGTATACAACGAGCAGTACGTC.

The chain employs TRBV4-1 and TRBJ2-1; 7 positions match TRBD1. This CDR3 is 15 amino acids long. The ends lost 4 bases at V and 8 bases at J; junction bases unmatched: 11. Germline lookup yields CDR1 MGHRA and CDR2 YSYEKL. CDR3 sequence (DNA): TGCGCCAGCAGCCTACGTAACCTACAGGGGCATGAGCAGTTCTTC. Protein sequence: CASSLRNLQGHEQFF.

This clonotype turned up a few times. The chain employs TRBV10-3 and TRBJ2-3; 14 bases line up with TRBD2. CDR3 length: 16 amino acids. The germline V gene has CDR1 ENHRY and CDR2 SYGVKD. V lost 0 bases, J lost 4 bases, and 0 bases stayed unmatched. CDR3 sequence: CAISESTSGRADTQYF. The CDR3, as DNA: TGTGCCATCAGTGAGTCGACTAGCGGGAGGGCAGATACGCAGTATTTT.

This clonotype was counted between two and nine times. DNA for the CDR3: TGTGCCAGCAGTTCCGGGACAGGGTCCCCCTACGAGCAGTACTTC. This translates into CASSSGTGSPYEQYF. J is TRBJ2-7 and V is TRBV7-9, with 9 bases lining up with TRBD1. The CDR3 runs 15 residues. CDR1 and CDR2 from the germline V gene are SEHNR and FQNEAQ (reference sequence). V gave up 6 bases and J gave up 2 bases; unmatched junction bases: 8.

The chain recombines TRBV29-1 with TRBJ2-2, with TRBD2 identical over 9 bases. Germline values: CDR1 SQVTM, CDR2 ANQGSEA. V was clipped by 3 bases and J by 3 bases; unmatched bases: 2. CDR3 size: 14 residues. The CDR3 DNA reads as TGCAGCGTTGAGCTAGCGGGACACACCGGGGAGCTGTTTTTT. Its protein product is CSVELAGHTGELFF.

The chain uses TRBV6-2 or TRBV6-3 and TRBJ2-1; D uncertain. This CDR3 is 13 amino acids long. Looked up from germline, CDR1 is MNHEY and CDR2 is SVGEGT. V was pared by 0 bases and J by 9 bases, with 9 bases between. CDR3 amino acids: CASSYSAEAEQFF. CDR3 DNA sequence: TGTGCCAGCAGTTACTCGGCAGAAGCTGAGCAGTTCTTC.

J is TRBJ2-4 and V is TRBV19; TRBD2 might be the D (6 bases). Germline V gene lookup returns CDR1 LNHDA and CDR2 SQIVND (reference sequence). This CDR3 is 12 amino acids long. Trimming pared 1 base from V and 16 bases from J, leaving 14 bases between. The CDR3 region is CASSIGAGTRYF. Here the CDR3 DNA reads TGTGCCAGTAGTATAGGGGCGGGGACTCGATACTTC.

This clonotype has more than one count but fewer than ten. Here the CDR3 reads CASSYRTNPQETQYF. The CDR3 DNA reads as TGCGCCAGCAGTTATAGGACCAACCCCCAAGAGACCCAGTACTTC. The gene calls are TRBV4-1 and TRBJ2-5, with D unresolved. This CDR3 comprises 15 residues. V lost 6 bases and J 1 base, leaving 15 bases between the germline ends. Germline V CDR1 and CDR2: MGHRA, YSYEKL.

The chain joins TRBV5-6 to TRBJ1-6, with D unresolved. The V end lost 3 bases, the J end lost 5 bases, and 6 bases lay between the germline ends. The CDR3 length is 13 residues. Germline loops: CDR1 SGHDT, CDR2 YYEEEE. CDR3 sequence: CASSSDDNSPLHF. Written as DNA, the CDR3 is TGTGCCAGCAGCTCGGACGATAATTCACCCCTCCACTTT.

This clonotype was seen a few times. The J gene is TRBJ1-5, the V gene TRBV4-1, with D possibly being TRBD1 (6 bases). CDR1 and CDR2 (germline): MGHRA, YSYEKL. This CDR3 is built from 16 residues. V was trimmed by 1 base and J by 0 bases, leaving 10 bases between them. Written as DNA, the CDR3 is TGCGCCAGCAGCCAAGTGCAGGGGTATAGCAATCAGCCCCAGCATTTT. It specifies CASSQVQGYSNQPQHF.

This clonotype was picked up a small number of times. V gene TRBV7-6 combines with J gene TRBJ2-7; TRBD1 aligns across 10 bases. J was trimmed by 3 bases and V by 1 base; bases with no gene match: 3. The CDR3 runs 15 residues. Germline assignment: CDR1 SGHVS and CDR2 FNYEAQ. DNA of the CDR3: TGTGCCAGCAGCTTAGGGACAGGGGGACTCTACGAGCAGTACGTC. It codes for CASSLGTGGLYEQYV.

This clonotype has ten or more counts. The J gene is TRBJ1-5, the V gene TRBV6-2 or TRBV6-3; no reliable D call. Germline V gives CDR1 MNHEY, CDR2 SVGEGT. The CDR3 is 14 amino acids. V gave up 6 bases and J gave up 0 bases, with 9 bases separating them. CDR3 DNA sequence: TGTGCCAGCAGCTATTTTAATAGCAATCAGCCCCAGCATTTT. Translated, it gives CASSYFNSNQPQHF.

The chain is built from TRBV5-1 and TRBJ1-5; TRBD1 matches at 7 bases. The CDR3 is made up of 15 amino acids. Per the germline V gene, CDR1 is SGHRS and CDR2 is YFSETQ. Losses at the gene ends were 0 bases for V and 4 bases for J; bases not matched to a gene: 4. The CDR3 loop is CASSLEGAQNQPQHF. The CDR3 DNA follows: TGCGCCAGCAGCTTGGAGGGGGCCCAAAATCAGCCCCAGCATTTT.

This clonotype was counted a few times. CDR3 region: CASSPQRDTQYF. The CDR3 DNA is TGTGCCAGCAGCCCGCAAAGAGATACGCAGTATTTT. The V call is TRBV7-8, the J call TRBJ2-3, with D unclear. The V gene lost 5 bases and the J gene lost 5 bases, with 8 bases spanning the gap. The length of the CDR3 is 12 residues. Per germline, CDR1 SGHVS and CDR2 FQNEAQ.

To note about this clonotype: With a much larger clone just one base away, this may be a read error. J is TRBJ2-1 and V is TRBV27, with 10 positions matching TRBD2. There are 14 residues in the CDR3. After removal of 8 bases from V and 3 bases from J, the junction contained 4 bases not matched to a gene. The germline V gene has CDR1 MNHEY and CDR2 SMNVEV (reference sequence). The CDR3 loop reads CASGGLARYNEQFF. For the CDR3, the DNA is TGTGCCAGCGGGGGACTAGCGCGCTACAATGAGCAGTTCTTC.

This clonotype has more than one count but fewer than ten. The rearrangement uses TRBV24-1 and TRBJ2-1; no definite D call. The CDR3 loop spans 14 amino acids. Trimming took 1 base from V and 7 from J, leaving 10 bases between them. The germline gives CDR1 KGHDR, CDR2 SFDVKD. Here the CDR3 DNA reads TGTGCCACCAGTGATTTAGGGCCGAGGAATGAGCAGTTCTTC. Its translation is CATSDLGPRNEQFF.

This clonotype was found many times. This rearrangement joins TRBV7-6 to TRBJ2-1; maybe TRBD1 (6 bases). The CDR3 totals 18 residues. Germline V gene lookup returns CDR1 SGHVS and CDR2 FNYEAQ. Trimming took 2 bases from V and 4 from J, leaving 21 bases between them. The CDR3 DNA is TGTGCCAGCAGCTTATCCGTGCTCCGGCCAGGGGTGTACAATGAGCAGTTCTTC. Its translation is CASSLSVLRPGVYNEQFF.

The table lists this clonotype with a few counts. This sequence joins TRBV4-3 and TRBJ1-5; D ambiguous. The germline CDR1 and CDR2 sequences are LGHNA and YSLEER. Between the trimmed V and J ends, which lost 1 base and 1 base, there was a span of 17 bases. The CDR3 runs 18 residues. CDR3 sequence: CASSQVWVYSRSNQPQHF. CDR3 in DNA: TGCGCCAGCAGCCAAGTATGGGTCTACTCGAGGAGCAATCAGCCCCAGCATTTT.

At least ten counts were recorded for this clonotype. The gene calls are TRBV7-9 and TRBJ1-1; possible D gene TRBD1, 5 bases. Germline CDR1 is SEHNR and CDR2 is FQNEAQ (reference sequence). The CDR3 extends over 15 amino acids. V lost 4 bases and J 0 bases, leaving 12 bases between the germline ends. In nucleotides, the CDR3 is TGTGCCAGCAGCTCCACCGGGACGGTGAACACTGAAGCTTTCTTT. It translates to CASSSTGTVNTEAFF.

This clonotype was seen a few times. The chain is built from TRBV7-9 and TRBJ2-1; the match to TRBD1 covers 8 bases. This CDR3 is 14 amino acids long. The V gene's germline CDR1 is SEHNR and CDR2 FQNEAQ (reference sequence). The V and J ends lost 3 bases and 6 bases, in that order; junction bases with no gene match: 4. The CDR3 DNA follows: TGTGCCAGCAGCTTTACAGACAGGGGCAATGAGCAGTTCTTC. This codes for CASSFTDRGNEQFF.

The chain joins TRBV4-1 to TRBJ2-1, with a tentative D call TRBD1 (6 bases). The V gene's germline CDR1 is MGHRA and CDR2 YSYEKL. There are 16 residues in the CDR3. Deletions cut 3 bases from V and 6 bases from J, with 18 bases between. The CDR3 DNA reads as TGCGCCAGCAGCCAGGTTCCGGGACAAAGGAGCAATGAGCAGTTCTTC. This gives the protein CASSQVPGQRSNEQFF.

V and J are TRBV10-3 and TRBJ2-2; TRBD1 is a possible D gene (5 bases). This CDR3 comprises 13 residues. Deletions cut 9 bases from V and 1 base from J, with 9 bases between. Germline V gene sequence: CDR1 ENHRY, CDR2 SYGVKD. The CDR3 here is CAIQTENTGELFF. The CDR3 DNA follows: TGTGCCATTCAGACAGAGAACACCGGGGAGCTGTTTTTT.

The chain employs TRBV6-2 or TRBV6-3 and TRBJ1-3, with D hard to call. This CDR3 comprises 14 residues. The germline CDR1 and CDR2 sequences are MNHEY and SVGEGT. Trimming pared 4 bases from V and 3 bases from J, leaving 10 bases between. This CDR3 reads CASSSRRDGNTIYF. In DNA form, the CDR3 reads TGTGCCAGCAGTTCCAGGCGCGATGGAAACACCATATATTTT.

V usage is TRBV11-2 and J usage is TRBJ1-6; 7 bases line up with TRBD1. After removal of 5 bases from V and 0 bases from J, the junction contained 19 bases not matched to a gene. CDR1 is SGHAT and CDR2 is FQNNGV in the germline V gene. The CDR3 consists of 21 residues. Here the CDR3 reads CASSRARPGTVASSYNSPLHF. The CDR3 nucleotides read TGTGCCAGCAGCCGTGCAAGACCCGGGACAGTTGCTAGCTCCTATAATTCACCCCTCCACTTT.

V gene TRBV7-9 combines with J gene TRBJ1-1, with no clear D. V was pared by 5 bases and J by 7 bases, with 14 bases between. This CDR3 has 13 amino acids. Germline CDR1 reads SEHNR; CDR2 reads FQNEAQ (reference sequence). The CDR3 sequence is CASSPLIRGEAFF. In DNA, the CDR3 is TGTGCCAGCAGCCCCCTCATCCGGGGTGAAGCTTTCTTT.